Listed here are 21 T cell receptor beta chains from one sample, sequenced in a study of T cell clonotyping in hematopoietic cell transplantation. TCRdb's copy holds only in-frame clones and misses some; the assay was immunoSEQ multiplex PCR. The table has tens of thousands of clones, roughly 94% seen once. The sequencing input was peripheral blood mononuclear cells. The receptors come from a woman in her 50s in good health. Some clones in this sample may be carry-over from other donors' samples.

For the CDR3, the DNA is TGTGCCAGCAGCTGGGGTGGGGCCAACGTCCTGACTTTC. This encodes CASSWGGANVLTF. V and J are TRBV6-1 and TRBJ2-6; no reliable D call. V gave up 6 bases and J gave up 3 bases, with 6 bases separating them. The CDR3 sequence is 13 residues long. The V gene's germline CDR1 is MNHNS and CDR2 SASEGT.

This chain links TRBV27 with TRBJ2-7; maybe TRBD1 (5 bases). V was shortened by 5 bases and J by 3 bases, with 17 bases between the two germline ends. The V gene's germline CDR1 is MNHEY and CDR2 SMNVEV (reference sequence). CDR3 size: 15 residues. For the CDR3, the DNA is TGTGCCAGCAGTAGTCGCACCCAGGGCAACTACGAGCAGTACTTC. Its protein is CASSSRTQGNYEQYF.

The chain couples TRBV5-1 to TRBJ1-2, with D perhaps TRBD1 (6 bases). The CDR3 has 16 residues. The ends were cut back, 5 bases at V and 5 bases at J, with 22 bases in the middle. The germline CDR1 and CDR2 sequences are SGHRS and YFSETQ. CDR3 amino acids: CASRPFGGEGGYGYTF. The CDR3 region has the DNA TGCGCCAGCAGGCCCTTCGGCGGGGAAGGGGGATATGGCTACACCTTC.

The chain carries TRBV6-5 and TRBJ2-3; D not resolved. V lost 7 bases, J lost 3 bases, and 11 bases lay in between. Germline V gene data show CDR1 as MNHEY and CDR2 as SVGAGI. This CDR3 is built from 13 residues. This CDR3 is CASKIERTDTQYF. The DNA of the CDR3 is TGTGCCAGCAAAATCGAGAGAACAGATACGCAGTATTTT.

The V call is TRBV19, the J call TRBJ2-2, with a possible D match to TRBD2 (6 bases). The CDR3 is 15 residues long. Germline CDR1 LNHDA, CDR2 SQIVND (reference sequence). V was clipped by 4 bases and J by 0 bases, with 9 bases between them. Here the CDR3 reads CASSRDFTNTGELFF. CDR3 nucleotides: TGTGCCAGTAGTAGGGACTTCACGAACACCGGGGAGCTGTTTTTT.

The chain is built from TRBV11-2 and TRBJ1-1, with 8 positions matching TRBD1. The CDR3 length is 15 residues. Germline CDR1 is SGHAT and CDR2 is FQNNGV. The trim removed 1 base at V and 3 bases at J, leaving 4 bases unmatched. The CDR3 bases are TGTGCCAGCAGCTTAGTTGGCAGGGGGCACACTGAAGCTTTCTTT. Translated, it gives CASSLVGRGHTEAFF. Drawing the rest from reference TRBV11-2 and TRBJ1-1, the complete variable domain is EAGVAQSPRYKIIEKRQSVAFWCNPISGHATLYWYQQILGQGPKLLIQFQNNGVVDDSQLPKDRFSAERLKGVDSTLKIQPAKLEDSAVYLCASSLVGRGHTEAFFGQGTRLTVV.

In this sample, this clone turned up once. V gene TRBV7-2 combines with J gene TRBJ2-7; D is unclear. Germline V gene sequence: CDR1 SGHTA, CDR2 FQGNSA. This CDR3 region has 13 residues. Trimming stripped 4 bases from V and 6 bases from J, with 13 bases between. The CDR3 is CASSSSGPIEQYF. DNA of the CDR3: TGTGCCAGCAGCTCCTCCGGACCCATCGAGCAGTACTTC.

The chain combines TRBV28 with TRBJ1-5, with D tentatively TRBD1 (6 bases). CDR3 length: 16 amino acids. CDR1 MDHEN and CDR2 SYDVKM come from the germline V gene. The V end was cut by 3 bases, the J end by 0 bases, with 12 bases between. The chain's CDR3 is CASSFLQGHSNQPQHF. The CDR3, as DNA: TGTGCCAGCAGTTTCTTGCAGGGACATAGCAATCAGCCCCAGCATTTT.

This sequence joins TRBV9 and TRBJ1-1; D may be TRBD1 (5 bases). This CDR3 region has 16 residues. V was clipped by 0 bases and J by 2 bases, with 14 bases between them. The germline gives CDR1 SGDLS, CDR2 YYNGEE. The CDR3 sequence: CASSVGLGEGNTEAFF. For the CDR3, the DNA is TGTGCCAGCAGCGTAGGTCTAGGGGAGGGCAACACTGAAGCTTTCTTT.

The chain carries TRBV19 and TRBJ2-6, with D hard to call. The CDR3 runs 15 residues. The germline CDR1 and CDR2 sequences are LNHDA and SQIVND (reference sequence). The V and J ends lost 2 bases and 0 bases respectively, with 5 bases between them. Written as DNA, the CDR3 is TGTGCCAGTAGTATAAGCCGCTCTGGGGCCAACGTCCTGACTTTC. Encoded protein: CASSISRSGANVLTF.

The gene calls are TRBV4-2 and TRBJ1-1, with 9 bases that match TRBD1. Germline V gives CDR1 LGHNA, CDR2 YNFKEQ. CDR3 length: 15 residues. Germline trimming cut 0 bases from V and 3 bases from J; bases unmatched to any gene: 2. The CDR3 loop reads CASSQDDRGDTEAFF. DNA for the CDR3: TGTGCCAGCAGCCAAGACGACAGGGGGGACACTGAAGCTTTCTTT.

The rearrangement uses TRBV6-1 and TRBJ2-7; 9 nucleotides line up with TRBD1. V lost 7 bases and J lost 3; bases outside the gene matches: 10. This CDR3 spans 15 amino acids. Germline values: CDR1 MNHNS, CDR2 SASEGT. The CDR3 loop reads CASNSGTGIFYEQYF. In DNA, the CDR3 is TGTGCCAGCAACTCAGGGACAGGGATATTCTACGAGCAGTACTTC.

The V and J genes are TRBV4-3 and TRBJ1-4; D is undetermined. This CDR3 has 15 amino acids. Trimming took off 0 bases at V and 7 bases at J, with 12 bases between the two ends. In germline, CDR1 is LGHNA, CDR2 YSLEER. CDR3 loop: CASSQEAGRFEKLFF. CDR3 nucleotides: TGCGCCAGCAGCCAAGAGGCCGGGCGGTTTGAAAAACTGTTTTTT.

J is TRBJ2-7 and V is TRBV7-2, with TRBD2 identical over 9 bases. With V trimmed by 8 bases and J by 5 bases, 10 bases remained unmatched. Germline V CDR1 and CDR2: SGHTA, FQGNSA. There are 14 residues in the CDR3. This CDR3 reads CASSSGGGANEQYF. The CDR3 DNA is TGTGCCAGCTCGTCGGGCGGGGGGGCCAACGAGCAGTACTTC.

The gene calls are TRBV29-1 and TRBJ1-4; D is unresolved. The CDR3 length is 11 residues. Germline CDR1 and CDR2: SQVTM and ANQGSEA. Trimming cost V 1 base and J 7 bases, with 4 bases left between them. CDR3 sequence: CSVEVGEKLFF. CDR3 DNA sequence: TGCAGCGTTGAAGTAGGTGAAAAACTGTTTTTT.

This chain uses TRBV5-1 with TRBJ1-2; 8 nucleotides line up with TRBD1. CDR3 length: 14 residues. Germline V gives CDR1 SGHRS, CDR2 YFSETQ. V shed 7 bases, J shed 3 bases, and the junction held 8 bases outside the gene matches. In nucleotides, the CDR3 is TGCGCCAGCGCACCCCAGGGGGCGGACTATGGCTACACCTTC. It codes for CASAPQGADYGYTF.

This rearrangement joins TRBV6-5 to TRBJ2-2; 11 positions agree with TRBD1. There are 13 residues in the CDR3. CDR1 and CDR2 from the germline V gene are MNHEY and SVGAGI. The V and J ends lost 4 bases and 15 bases, in that order; junction bases with no gene match: 7. CDR3 amino acids: CASSFGRDRGLFF. For the CDR3, the DNA is TGTGCCAGCAGTTTTGGCCGGGACAGGGGGTTGTTTTTT.

CDR3 sequence reads: CASSLAAQSRGEKLFF. CDR3 in DNA: TGTGCCAGCAGCTTAGCAGCGCAATCTCGAGGTGAAAAACTGTTTTTT. V is TRBV7-6 and J is TRBJ1-4; D remains unclear. The germline V gene encodes CDR1 SGHVS and CDR2 FNYEAQ. Trimming shortened V by 0 bases and J by 7 bases, and 15 bases separated the two germline ends. The CDR3 consists of 16 residues.

This clone is a singleton in its sample. The genes are TRBV5-1 and TRBJ1-4; 10 positions agree with TRBD1. V shed 3 bases and J 6 bases; nucleotides not matched to a gene: 5. Germline V gives CDR1 SGHRS, CDR2 YFSETQ. The CDR3 extends over 15 amino acids. The CDR3 sequence is CASSWTTGGHEKLFF. In DNA, the CDR3 is TGCGCCAGCAGCTGGACGACAGGGGGCCATGAAAAACTGTTTTTT.

J is TRBJ1-2 and V is TRBV5-1; no firm D call. This CDR3 contains 14 residues. The germline gives CDR1 SGHRS, CDR2 YFSETQ. With 4 bases removed from V and 7 bases from J, the gap between germline ends came to 17 bases. The CDR3 spells CASSLDRAQSGYTF. In nucleotides, the CDR3 is TGCGCCAGCAGCCTGGACCGCGCTCAGTCTGGCTACACCTTC.

This chain connects TRBV2 to TRBJ1-3; D call uncertain. V gave up 4 bases and J gave up 0 bases, with 10 bases separating them. This CDR3 spans 15 amino acids. The germline V gene encodes CDR1 SNHLY and CDR2 FYNNEI. In DNA form, the CDR3 reads TGTGCCAGCAGTGTCTTAGGGCTCTCTGGAAACACCATATATTTT. Protein product: CASSVLGLSGNTIYF.